This TCR beta chain was profiled in a study of response to subunit inactivated influenza vaccine (dated by TCRdb to 2016 to 2019). Regarding the research as a whole: Deep quantitative profiling of the T cell receptor repertoire was used in the study to follow responses to a trivalent subunit inactivated influenza vaccine.

The library was prepared using RT-PCR. TCRdb shows the sequencer as Illumina HiSeq 2500. TCRdb reanalyzed the raw reads on its own, using fastp at Q25 for trimming and MiXCR for clone calling, and kept in-frame beta chains. Rows are combined by CDR3 protein, so each entry shows the most common genes and DNA. Present in this sample are about 520,000 distinct CDR3 sequences, more than 7% of which were seen just once. Together, the top ten hold over 10% of the sample. This clonotype was observed many times. No cognate antigen has been identified for it. There are no base qualities to consult, and no much larger clone falls within one base. Paper-wide results and their limitations: According to the authors, only a limited number of new T cells may be recruited by each seasonal influenza vaccination.

The CDR3 goes from the cysteine to the phenylalanine over 14 residues. The retained sequence is limited to the CDR3, 42 bases, with the frame set at the first base. The germline ends are 12 bases apart after V is trimmed by 9 bases and J by 0 bases. CDR1 and CDR2 are drawn from the germline V gene (reference sequence): MNHEY, SMNVEV. Sequenced here: PBMCs from blood, sampled about 24 months after vaccination. This receptor was identified in a man aged 50-75 years who received an inactivated influenza vaccine. Donor details come from another sample of the same person, matched by shared clones. Recombination joined TRBV27 with TRBJ1-5, and TRBD1 may be the D gene, going by 5 matching bases. Here the CDR3 is given as CARGGEDSNQPQHF. The sequence in DNA is TGTGCCAGGGGAGGGGAGGATAGCAATCAGCCCCAGCATTTT.